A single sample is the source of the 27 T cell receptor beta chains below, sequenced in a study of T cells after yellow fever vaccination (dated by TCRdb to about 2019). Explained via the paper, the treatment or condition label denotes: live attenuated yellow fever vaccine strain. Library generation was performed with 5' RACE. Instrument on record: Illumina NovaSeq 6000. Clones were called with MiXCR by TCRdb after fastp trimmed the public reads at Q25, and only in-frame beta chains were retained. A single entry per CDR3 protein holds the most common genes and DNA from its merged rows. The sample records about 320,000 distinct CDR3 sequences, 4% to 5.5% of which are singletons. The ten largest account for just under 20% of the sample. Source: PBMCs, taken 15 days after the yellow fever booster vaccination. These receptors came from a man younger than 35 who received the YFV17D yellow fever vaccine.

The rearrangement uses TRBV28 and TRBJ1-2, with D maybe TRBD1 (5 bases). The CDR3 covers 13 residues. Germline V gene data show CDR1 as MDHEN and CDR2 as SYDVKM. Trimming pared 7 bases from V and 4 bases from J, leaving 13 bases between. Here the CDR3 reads CASTRDPLYGYTF. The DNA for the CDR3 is TGTGCCAGCACCCGGGACCCCCTCTATGGCTACACCTTC.

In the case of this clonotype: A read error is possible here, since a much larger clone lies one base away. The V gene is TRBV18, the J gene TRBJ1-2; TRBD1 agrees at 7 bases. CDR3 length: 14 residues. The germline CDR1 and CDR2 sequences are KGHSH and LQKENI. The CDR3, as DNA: TGTGCCAGCTCACCACGCACAGGGGACTATGGCTACAACTTC. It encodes CASSPRTGDYGYNF.

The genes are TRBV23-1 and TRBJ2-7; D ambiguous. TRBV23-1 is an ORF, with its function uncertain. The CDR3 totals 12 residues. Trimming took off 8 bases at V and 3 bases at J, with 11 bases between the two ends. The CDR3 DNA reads TGCGCCAGCGGAACTAAGGGCTACGAGCAGTACTTC. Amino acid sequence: CASGTKGYEQYF.

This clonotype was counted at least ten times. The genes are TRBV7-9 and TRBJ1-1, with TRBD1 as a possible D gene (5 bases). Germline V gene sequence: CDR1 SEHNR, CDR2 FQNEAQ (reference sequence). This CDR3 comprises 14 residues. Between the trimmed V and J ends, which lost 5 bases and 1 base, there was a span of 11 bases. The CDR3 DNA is TGTGCCAGCAGCCTAAGAGGACAGAACACTGAAGCTTTCTTT. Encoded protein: CASSLRGQNTEAFF.

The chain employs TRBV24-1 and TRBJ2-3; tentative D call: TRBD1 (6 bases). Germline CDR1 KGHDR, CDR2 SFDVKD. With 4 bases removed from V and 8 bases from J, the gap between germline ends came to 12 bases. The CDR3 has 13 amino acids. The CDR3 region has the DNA TGTGCCACCAGTGACCGGGACACGTCTACGCAGTATTTT. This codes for CATSDRDTSTQYF.

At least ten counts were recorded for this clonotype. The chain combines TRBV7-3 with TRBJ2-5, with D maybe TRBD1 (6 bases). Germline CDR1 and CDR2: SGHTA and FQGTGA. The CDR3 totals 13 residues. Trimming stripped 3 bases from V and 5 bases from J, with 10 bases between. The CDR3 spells CASSLGASETQYF. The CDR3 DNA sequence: TGTGCCAGCAGCTTGGGGGCTAGCGAGACCCAGTACTTC.

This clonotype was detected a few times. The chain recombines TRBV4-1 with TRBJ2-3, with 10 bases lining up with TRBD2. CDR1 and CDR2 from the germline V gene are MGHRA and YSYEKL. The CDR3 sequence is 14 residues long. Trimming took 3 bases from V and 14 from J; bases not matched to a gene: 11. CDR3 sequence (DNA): TGCGCCAGCAGCCAGGGTAGCGGGGGGCAGGGGTTGTATTTT. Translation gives CASSQGSGGQGLYF.

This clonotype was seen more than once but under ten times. In DNA, the CDR3 is TGTGCCAGCAGTTTCCAACTTTGGGCTGAAGCTTTCTTT. Protein sequence: CASSFQLWAEAFF. The V and J genes are TRBV6-6 and TRBJ1-1; D unclear. The germline gives CDR1 MNHNY, CDR2 SVGAGI (reference sequence). The CDR3 contains 13 residues. V was trimmed by 4 bases and J by 6 bases, leaving 12 bases between them.

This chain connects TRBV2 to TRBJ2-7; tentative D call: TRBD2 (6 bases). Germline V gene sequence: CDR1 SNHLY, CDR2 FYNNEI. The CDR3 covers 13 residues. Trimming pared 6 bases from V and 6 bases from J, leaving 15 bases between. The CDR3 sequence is CASRGDSFSEQYV. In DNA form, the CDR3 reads TGTGCCAGCAGGGGGGACTCGTTTTCCGAGCAGTACGTC.

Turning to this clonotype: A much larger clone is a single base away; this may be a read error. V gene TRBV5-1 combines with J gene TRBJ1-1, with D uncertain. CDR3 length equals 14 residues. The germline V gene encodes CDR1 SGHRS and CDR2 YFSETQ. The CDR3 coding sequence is TGCGCCGGCAGCTTCATTACAGAGAACACTGAAGCTTTCTTT. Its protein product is CAGSFITENTEAFF.

DNA of the CDR3: TGTGCCAGCAGCTTCGGGACCCGCGAGCAGTACGTC. Protein: CASSFGTREQYV. V and J are TRBV7-9 and TRBJ2-7; perhaps D is TRBD1 or TRBD2 (5 bases each). The CDR3 loop spans 12 amino acids. Germline-derived CDR1 and CDR2 are SEHNR and FQNEAQ (reference sequence). Trimming cost V 3 bases and J 6 bases, with 9 bases left between them.

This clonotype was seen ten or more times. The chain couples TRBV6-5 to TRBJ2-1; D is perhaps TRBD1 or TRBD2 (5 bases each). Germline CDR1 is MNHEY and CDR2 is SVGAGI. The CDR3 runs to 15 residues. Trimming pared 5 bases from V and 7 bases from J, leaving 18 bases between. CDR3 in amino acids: CASSAPGTGRNEQFF. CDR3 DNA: TGTGCCAGCAGTGCCCCCGGGACGGGTAGGAATGAGCAGTTCTTC.

In DNA, the CDR3 is TGTGCCATCAGTGAAGGTGGACTAGCCGGTGAGCAGTACGTC. It yields the protein CAISEGGLAGEQYV. The chain links TRBV10-3 to TRBJ2-7; 8 bases map to TRBD2. There are 14 residues in the CDR3. V shed 3 bases, J shed 7 bases, and the junction held 8 bases outside the gene matches. Germline V gene lookup returns CDR1 ENHRY and CDR2 SYGVKD.

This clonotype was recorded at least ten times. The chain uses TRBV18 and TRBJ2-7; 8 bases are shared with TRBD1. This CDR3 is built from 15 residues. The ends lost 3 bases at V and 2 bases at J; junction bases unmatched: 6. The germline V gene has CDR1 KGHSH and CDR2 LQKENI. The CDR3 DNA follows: TGTGCCAGCTCACCTTTGGGACAGGAGGCCTACGAGCAGTACTTC. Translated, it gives CASSPLGQEAYEQYF.

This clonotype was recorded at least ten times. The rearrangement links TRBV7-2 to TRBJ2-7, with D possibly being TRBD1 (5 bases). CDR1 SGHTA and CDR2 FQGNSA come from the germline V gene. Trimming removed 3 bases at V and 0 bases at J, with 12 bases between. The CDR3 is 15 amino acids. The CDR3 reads CASSFRAGISYEQYV. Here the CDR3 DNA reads TGTGCCAGCAGCTTCCGAGCAGGGATCTCCTACGAGCAGTACGTC.

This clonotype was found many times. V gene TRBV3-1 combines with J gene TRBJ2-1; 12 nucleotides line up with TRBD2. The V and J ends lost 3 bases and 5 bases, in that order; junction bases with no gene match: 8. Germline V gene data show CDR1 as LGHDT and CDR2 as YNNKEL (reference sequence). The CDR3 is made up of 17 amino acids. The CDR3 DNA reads TGTGCCAGCAGCCACGGACTAGCGGGGAGCGCGGACAATGAGCAGTTCTTC. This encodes CASSHGLAGSADNEQFF.

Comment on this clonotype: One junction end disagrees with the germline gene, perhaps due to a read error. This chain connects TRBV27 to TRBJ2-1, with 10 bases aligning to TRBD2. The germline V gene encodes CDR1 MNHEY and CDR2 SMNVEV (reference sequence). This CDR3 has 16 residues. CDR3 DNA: TGTGCCAGCAGAGGAGCGGGGGGGACCTCCTACAATCAGCAGTTCTTC. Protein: CASRGAGGTSYNQQFF.

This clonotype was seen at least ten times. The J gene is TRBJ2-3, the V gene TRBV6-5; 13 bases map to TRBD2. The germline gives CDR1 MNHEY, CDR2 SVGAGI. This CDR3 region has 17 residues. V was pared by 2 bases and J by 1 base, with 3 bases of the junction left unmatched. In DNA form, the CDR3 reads TGTGCCAGCAGTTACACCGGACTAGCGGGGGGCACAGATACGCAGTATTTT. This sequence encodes CASSYTGLAGGTDTQYF.

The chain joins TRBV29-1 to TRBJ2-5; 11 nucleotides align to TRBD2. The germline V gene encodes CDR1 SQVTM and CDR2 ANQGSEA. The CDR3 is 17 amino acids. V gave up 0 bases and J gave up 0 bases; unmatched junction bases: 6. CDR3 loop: CSVEELAGGLYQETQYF. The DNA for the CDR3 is TGCAGCGTTGAAGAATTAGCGGGGGGGCTGTACCAAGAGACCCAGTACTTC.

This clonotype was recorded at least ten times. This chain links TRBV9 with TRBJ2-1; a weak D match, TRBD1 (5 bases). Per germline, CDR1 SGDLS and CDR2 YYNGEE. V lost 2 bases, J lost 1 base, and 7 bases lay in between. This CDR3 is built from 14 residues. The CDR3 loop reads CASSVQGSYNEQFF. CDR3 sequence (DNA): TGTGCCAGCAGCGTGCAGGGATCCTACAATGAGCAGTTCTTC.

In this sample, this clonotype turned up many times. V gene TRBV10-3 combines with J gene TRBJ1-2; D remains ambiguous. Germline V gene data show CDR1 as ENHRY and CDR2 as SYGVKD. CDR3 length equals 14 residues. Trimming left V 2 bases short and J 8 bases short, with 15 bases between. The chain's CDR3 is CAISETVHERGYTF. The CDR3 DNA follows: TGTGCCATCAGTGAGACGGTCCATGAAAGGGGCTACACCTTC.

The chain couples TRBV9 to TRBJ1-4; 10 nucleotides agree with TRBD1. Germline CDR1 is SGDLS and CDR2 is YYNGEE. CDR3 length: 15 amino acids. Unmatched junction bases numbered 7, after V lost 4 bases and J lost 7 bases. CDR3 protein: CASSSSGTGAEKLFF. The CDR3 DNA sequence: TGTGCCAGCAGCTCTTCCGGGACAGGGGCTGAAAAACTGTTTTTT.

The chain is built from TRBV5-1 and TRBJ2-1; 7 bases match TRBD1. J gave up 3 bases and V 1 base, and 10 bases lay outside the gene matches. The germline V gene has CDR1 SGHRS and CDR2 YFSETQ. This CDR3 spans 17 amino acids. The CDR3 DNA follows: TGCGCCAGCAGCTTGAGTCCGACAGGGATTAACTACAATGAGCAGTTCTTC. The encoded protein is CASSLSPTGINYNEQFF.

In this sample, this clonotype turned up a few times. CDR3 coding DNA: TGTGCCAGCAGTGCTAACAGGGGAAGCTACACCTTC. Its protein is CASSANRGSYTF. J is TRBJ1-2 and V is TRBV25-1; 7 bases agree with TRBD1. Per the germline V gene, CDR1 is MGHDK and CDR2 is SYGVNS. Losses at the gene ends were 4 bases for V and 9 bases for J; bases not matched to a gene: 5. This CDR3 is 12 amino acids long.

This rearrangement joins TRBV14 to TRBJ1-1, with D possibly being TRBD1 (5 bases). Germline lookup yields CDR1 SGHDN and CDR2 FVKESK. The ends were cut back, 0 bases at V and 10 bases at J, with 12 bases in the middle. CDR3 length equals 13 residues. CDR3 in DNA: TGTGCCAGCAGCCAAGATCGGCAGGGTCGAGCTTTCTTT. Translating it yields CASSQDRQGRAFF.

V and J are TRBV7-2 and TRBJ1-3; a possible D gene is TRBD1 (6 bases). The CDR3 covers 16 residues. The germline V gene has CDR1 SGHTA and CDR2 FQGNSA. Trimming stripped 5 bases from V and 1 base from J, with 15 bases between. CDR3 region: CASSLYRVGSGNTIYF. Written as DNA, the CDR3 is TGTGCCAGCAGCCTATACAGGGTCGGATCTGGAAACACCATATATTTT.

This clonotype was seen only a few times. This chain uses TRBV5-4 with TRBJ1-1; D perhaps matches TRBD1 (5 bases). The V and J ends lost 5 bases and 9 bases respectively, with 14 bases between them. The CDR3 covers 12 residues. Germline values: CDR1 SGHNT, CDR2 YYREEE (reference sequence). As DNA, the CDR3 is TGTGCCAGCAGGTTTTCGGGGGGACAAGCTTTCTTT. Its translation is CASRFSGGQAFF.